One and the same sample provided the 20 T cell receptor beta chains below, sequenced in a study of tumor-infiltrating lymphocytes in localized non-small cell lung cancer. Clones were read by immunoSEQ multiplex PCR, and TCRdb kept only the in-frame ones, dropping some. The sample yields more than 10,000 clones, roughly 89% seen once. The sequenced material came from lung tumor tissue. These receptors originate from a human donor with non-small cell lung cancer.

V is TRBV11-3 and J is TRBJ2-1, with 14 bases fitting TRBD2. From germline, CDR1 is SGHNT and CDR2 YENEEA. The trim removed 5 bases at V and 2 bases at J, leaving 5 bases unmatched. The CDR3 is 17 residues long. CDR3 sequence: CASSGGLAGETYNEQFF. The CDR3 nucleotides are TGTGCCAGCAGCGGGGGACTAGCGGGAGAAACCTACAATGAGCAGTTCTTC.

The chain carries TRBV18 and TRBJ2-7; D uncertain. The CDR3 consists of 13 residues. V lost 7 bases and J 5 bases, leaving 15 bases between the germline ends. Germline V gene data show CDR1 as KGHSH and CDR2 as LQKENI. The CDR3 bases are TGTGCCAGCTGTTCGTTTGAGGCCGACGAGCAGTACTTC. It specifies CASCSFEADEQYF.

The CDR3 sequence: CASSPDTGGRGYTF. The CDR3 region has the DNA TGTGCCAGCAGCCCAGACACAGGGGGCCGTGGCTACACCTTC. The chain links TRBV7-8 to TRBJ1-2, with 9 bases lining up with TRBD1. The germline V gene has CDR1 SGHVS and CDR2 FQNEAQ. The CDR3 is made up of 14 amino acids. Germline trimming cut 5 bases from V and 7 bases from J; bases unmatched to any gene: 8.

The chain couples TRBV14 to TRBJ2-2; 7 nucleotides agree with TRBD2. V dropped 2 bases and J dropped 6; count of bases not matched to a gene: 9. CDR1 and CDR2 from the germline V gene are SGHDN and FVKESK. This CDR3 is built from 16 residues. CDR3 loop: CASSQTRMAGAGELFF. The CDR3 bases are TGTGCCAGCAGCCAAACACGGATGGCGGGAGCCGGGGAGCTGTTTTTT.

The CDR3 DNA is TGCGCCAGCAGCCCACTGGCTCAATCGAACACCGGGGAGCTGTTTTTT. Its translation: CASSPLAQSNTGELFF. V gene TRBV5-1 combines with J gene TRBJ2-2; no clear D. V lost 4 bases and J lost 0, with 13 bases in between. Germline CDR1 and CDR2: SGHRS and YFSETQ. The CDR3 has 16 residues.

The chain links TRBV5-4 to TRBJ2-5; 11 bases align to TRBD2. The CDR3 is 15 amino acids. Germline values: CDR1 SGHNT, CDR2 YYREEE (reference sequence). After removal of 4 bases from V and 5 bases from J, the junction contained 7 bases not matched to a gene. CDR3 region: CASSGLAGGSETQYF. The CDR3 DNA sequence: TGTGCCAGCAGCGGGCTAGCGGGGGGTTCGGAGACCCAGTACTTC. The full variable domain, rest sourced from reference TRBV5-4 and TRBJ2-5, is ETGVTQSPTHLIKTRGQQVTLRCSSQSGHNTVSWYQQALGQGPQFIFQYYREEENGRGNFPPRFSGLQFPNYSSELNVNALELDDSALYLCASSGLAGGSETQYFGPGTRLLVL.

The chain recombines TRBV5-1 with TRBJ1-1; tentatively, D is TRBD1 (6 bases). The CDR3 length is 14 residues. Per germline, CDR1 SGHRS and CDR2 YFSETQ. Trimming left V 2 bases short and J 4 bases short, with 12 bases between. CDR3 sequence reads: CASSLGQGITEAFF. For the CDR3, the DNA is TGCGCCAGCAGCTTAGGGCAGGGGATCACTGAAGCTTTCTTT.

This clone has only a few counts. The CDR3 here is CASEGRGEQFF. The DNA of the CDR3 is TGTGCCAGCGAGGGAAGGGGTGAGCAGTTCTTC. The genes are TRBV28 and TRBJ2-1; D may match TRBD1 or TRBD2 (5 bases each). The germline gives CDR1 MDHEN, CDR2 SYDVKM. The CDR3 has 11 amino acids. Trimming left V 8 bases short and J 9 bases short, with 11 bases between.

The chain uses TRBV29-1 and TRBJ2-7; D is tentatively TRBD1 or TRBD2 (5 bases each). In germline, CDR1 is SQVTM, CDR2 ANQGSEA. This CDR3 contains 11 residues. The germline V and J ends were trimmed by 6 bases and 4 bases, with 10 bases remaining between them. Written as DNA, the CDR3 is TGCAGCGTCCAGTGGGGGTACGAGCAGTACTTC. Translation: CSVQWGYEQYF.

V usage is TRBV7-2 and J usage is TRBJ1-2; D ambiguous. This CDR3 has 14 amino acids. Germline CDR1 reads SGHTA; CDR2 reads FQGNSA. Between the trimmed V and J ends, which lost 1 base and 1 base, there was a span of 7 bases. The CDR3 here is CASSLDWGNYGYTF. The CDR3 DNA reads TGTGCCAGCAGCTTAGATTGGGGTAACTATGGCTACACCTTC.

The chain joins TRBV9 to TRBJ1-1, with TRBD1 identical over 7 bases. This CDR3 region has 15 residues. V shed 3 bases, J shed 4 bases, and the junction held 9 bases outside the gene matches. Germline lookup yields CDR1 SGDLS and CDR2 YYNGEE. This CDR3 is CASSGASRGRTEAFF. For the CDR3, the DNA is TGTGCCAGCAGCGGAGCCTCGAGGGGGCGCACTGAAGCTTTCTTT.

V usage is TRBV4-1 and J usage is TRBJ2-3, with a tentative D call TRBD1 (6 bases). V lost 0 bases, J lost 7 bases, and 17 bases lay in between. Germline CDR1 is MGHRA and CDR2 is YSYEKL. The length of the CDR3 is 16 residues. CDR3 nucleotides: TGCGCCAGCAGCCAAGATGGGCAGGGGTTCACGTATACGCAGTATTTT. This encodes CASSQDGQGFTYTQYF.

The chain recombines TRBV6-5 with TRBJ1-1, with D hard to call. The CDR3 contains 15 residues. CDR1 is MNHEY and CDR2 is SVGAGI in the germline V gene. The V gene lost 2 bases and the J gene lost 7 bases, with 17 bases spanning the gap. The CDR3 DNA reads TGTGCCAGCAGTTACGCGCCGGGCCAGGCTCTTGAAGCTTTCTTT. Its protein product is CASSYAPGQALEAFF.

The CDR3 protein is CASSLGGTSVDTQYF. As DNA, the CDR3 is TGTGCCAGCAGCTTGGGTGGGACTAGCGTAGATACGCAGTATTTT. The chain joins TRBV5-4 to TRBJ2-3, with 10 bases fitting TRBD2. This CDR3 has 15 residues. Germline-derived CDR1 and CDR2 are SGHNT and YYREEE (reference sequence). Trimming cost V 0 bases and J 5 bases; bases outside gene matches: 3.

The V gene is TRBV5-4, the J gene TRBJ1-4; 7 bases agree with TRBD1. Germline CDR1 is SGHNT and CDR2 is YYREEE (reference sequence). This CDR3 has 15 amino acids. The J segment lost 2 bases and the V segment lost 4 bases, leaving 5 bases of the junction unmatched. CDR3 residues: CASSLGQPTNEKLFF. For the CDR3, the DNA is TGTGCCAGCAGCCTGGGACAGCCTACTAATGAAAAACTGTTTTTT.

This chain uses TRBV27 with TRBJ1-2, with D tentatively TRBD1 (5 bases). This CDR3 has 15 amino acids. Germline V gene lookup returns CDR1 MNHEY and CDR2 SMNVEV (reference sequence). The V gene lost 10 bases and the J gene lost 2 bases, with 20 bases spanning the gap. The CDR3 region has the DNA TGTGCCACCCGGGTTCAGGGAAGCTTGAACTATGGCTACACCTTC. Protein product: CATRVQGSLNYGYTF.

The chain combines TRBV4-2 with TRBJ2-6, with 10 nucleotides matching TRBD2. V trimming: 1 base; J trimming: 1 base; junction bases outside the gene matches: 13. CDR3 length: 21 residues. Germline V lookup: CDR1 LGHNA, CDR2 YNFKEQ. The CDR3 DNA follows: TGTGCCAGCAGCCAAGGGGTGGTGCGACTAGCGGGTAATTCTGGGGCCAACGTCCTGACTTTC. It codes for CASSQGVVRLAGNSGANVLTF.

The genes are TRBV7-9 and TRBJ2-2, with no clear D. CDR3 length equals 15 residues. Trimming cost V 5 bases and J 1 base, with 11 bases left between them. Germline assignment: CDR1 SEHNR and CDR2 FQNEAQ (reference sequence). This CDR3 is CASSPRAENTGELFF. Written as DNA, the CDR3 is TGTGCCAGCAGCCCCCGGGCAGAGAACACCGGGGAGCTGTTTTTT.

The J gene is TRBJ2-1, the V gene TRBV7-9; D perhaps matches TRBD2 (6 bases). Looked up from germline, CDR1 is SEHNR and CDR2 is FQNEAQ (reference sequence). Deletions cut 5 bases from V and 15 bases from J, with 14 bases between. The length of the CDR3 is 11 residues. The CDR3 DNA is TGTGCCAGCAGCCCGGGACTTCATCGGTTCTTC. This translates into CASSPGLHRFF.

The chain recombines TRBV6-5 with TRBJ2-7; TRBD2 agrees at 8 bases. This CDR3 region has 12 residues. Unmatched junction bases numbered 6, after V lost 5 bases and J lost 9 bases. CDR1 MNHEY and CDR2 SVGAGI come from the germline V gene. DNA for the CDR3: TGTGCCAGCAGTACTAGCGGAGATGGGCAGTACTTC. Encoded protein: CASSTSGDGQYF.